These 18 T cell receptor beta chains were all obtained from the same sample, sequenced in a study of regulatory T cells in long-lasting Graves disease. Assembly of TCR beta libraries relied on iRepertoire HTBI primers together with Arm-PCR of CDR3 regions. MiXCR, run by TCRdb on the multiplex PCR reads, gives a single entry per CDR3 protein. This sample carries some 600,000 distinct CDR3 sequences, about 16% of them seen once, and the ten largest clones take around 13%. Time point specified: newly diagnosed GD, antithyroid drugs for less than 3 months. Extracted PBMC RNA gave rise to the TCR library. This same sample was also taken into another study, of T cells in Graves' hyperthyroidism and ophthalmopathy.

Sequences were derived from peripheral blood mononuclear cells (PBMCs), sampled at new diagnosis, from a patient treated with antithyroid drugs. The receptors stem from a man aged 18-30 years with Graves disease.

The chain recombines TRBV7-9 with TRBJ2-7; TRBD1 aligns across 7 bases. Germline V gene sequence: CDR1 SEHNR, CDR2 FQNEAQ (reference sequence). The CDR3 covers 15 residues. The V and J ends lost 7 bases and 3 bases, in that order; junction bases with no gene match: 12. Here the CDR3 reads CASTEPGQPIYEQYF. CDR3 DNA: TGTGCCAGCACCGAGCCGGGACAGCCTATCTACGAGCAGTACTTC. Complete variable domain (other parts from reference TRBV7-9 and TRBJ2-7): DTGVSQNPRHKITKRGQNVTFRCDPISEHNRLYWYRQTLGQGPEFLTYFQNEAQLEKSRLLSDRFSAERPKGSFSTLEIQRTEQGDSAMYLCASTEPGQPIYEQYFGPGTRLTVT.

As concerns this clonotype: One base away lies a much larger clone, so this may be a sequencing read error. This chain joins TRBV6-1 and TRBJ2-1, with TRBD2 matching 7 bases. The J segment lost 5 bases and the V segment lost 5 bases, leaving 12 bases of the junction unmatched. The CDR3 totals 16 residues. Germline V CDR1 and CDR2: MNHNS, SASEGT. Here the CDR3 reads CASSPGLVRSHNEQFF. The CDR3 coding sequence is TGTGCCAGCAGTCCCGGACTAGTGAGGTCCCACAATGAGCAGTTCTTC.

This chain's CDR3 is CASSRKVPGQMSDNEQFF. For the CDR3, the DNA is TGTGCCAGCAGTAGAAAAGTCCCGGGACAGATGAGTGACAATGAGCAGTTCTTC. The chain joins TRBV27 to TRBJ2-1; 7 bases align to TRBD1. Germline V lookup: CDR1 MNHEY, CDR2 SMNVEV (reference sequence). V lost 5 bases to trimming and J lost 5 bases; unmatched junction nucleotides: 18. CDR3 length: 18 residues.

This rearrangement joins TRBV7-9 to TRBJ1-5; 9 bases map to TRBD1. Germline CDR1 SEHNR, CDR2 FQNEAQ (reference sequence). The CDR3 length is 13 residues. Trimming cost V 5 bases and J 7 bases; bases outside gene matches: 3. The CDR3 is CASSPTGGQPQHF. The CDR3 DNA is TGTGCCAGCAGCCCGACAGGGGGACAGCCCCAGCATTTT.

In its sample, this clonotype was seen a few times. V is TRBV5-5 and J is TRBJ2-7, with D unresolved. Germline V gene lookup returns CDR1 SGHKS and CDR2 YYEKEE (reference sequence). CDR3 length: 15 amino acids. V was pared by 0 bases and J by 3 bases, with 13 bases between. The CDR3 is CASSLGPGQIYEQYF. CDR3 sequence (DNA): TGTGCCAGCAGCTTGGGGCCTGGGCAGATCTACGAGCAGTACTTC. The whole variable domain, remainder taken from reference TRBV5-5 and TRBJ2-7, is DAGVTQSPTHLIKTRGQQVTLRCSPISGHKSVSWYQQVLGQGPQFIFQYYEKEERGRGNFPDRFSARQFPNYSSELNVNALLLGDSALYLCASSLGPGQIYEQYFGPGTRLTVT.

J is TRBJ2-1 and V is TRBV30; TRBD2 agrees at 13 bases. V lost 3 bases to trimming and J lost 8 bases; unmatched junction nucleotides: 19. Germline V gene lookup returns CDR1 GTSNPN and CDR2 SVGIG (reference sequence). This CDR3 is built from 19 residues. The CDR3 spells CAWRGLPGLAGRGGDEQFF. In DNA form, the CDR3 reads TGTGCCTGGAGAGGTCTCCCGGGACTAGCGGGAAGAGGGGGTGATGAGCAGTTCTTC.

There are many counts of this clonotype. V usage is TRBV28 and J usage is TRBJ2-7; possible D gene TRBD2, 5 bases. The CDR3 totals 13 residues. V was pared by 4 bases and J by 7 bases, with 14 bases between. Germline values: CDR1 MDHEN, CDR2 SYDVKM. CDR3 amino acids: CASSSGLRGEQYF. For the CDR3, the DNA is TGTGCCAGCAGTTCCGGGTTAAGAGGGGAGCAGTACTTC.

This clonotype was found a few times. The chain couples TRBV3-1 to TRBJ1-2; no definite D call. This CDR3 spans 15 amino acids. The V end lost 0 bases, the J end lost 4 bases, and 12 bases lay between the germline ends. Germline CDR1 reads LGHDT; CDR2 reads YNNKEL (reference sequence). CDR3 in DNA: TGTGCCAGCAGCCAAGAATGGGAGACTAGCTATGGCTACACCTTC. Translation: CASSQEWETSYGYTF.

This clonotype has at least ten counts. This chain uses TRBV5-5 with TRBJ2-3; a possible D gene is TRBD2 (6 bases). V was pared by 4 bases and J by 4 bases, with 19 bases between. The germline V gene has CDR1 SGHKS and CDR2 YYEKEE (reference sequence). This CDR3 is built from 16 residues. Here the CDR3 reads CASSLRGTSSADTQYF. The CDR3 bases are TGTGCCAGCAGCCTCCGGGGGACGAGCTCGGCAGATACGCAGTATTTT.

This clonotype was counted at least ten times. The rearrangement links TRBV28 to TRBJ2-3; D might be TRBD2 (6 bases). The CDR3 has 11 amino acids. Germline CDR1 MDHEN, CDR2 SYDVKM. V was cut by 3 bases and J by 14 bases, with 12 bases left in between. The CDR3 DNA is TGTGCCAGCAGTTTGGAGGGCGTGGGGTATTTT. It is translated as CASSLEGVGYF.

Details on this clonotype: A much larger clone differs from this one at a single base, so this may be a read error. The chain carries TRBV19 and TRBJ2-3; tentative D call: TRBD1 (6 bases). The germline gives CDR1 LNHDA, CDR2 SQIVND (reference sequence). The CDR3 covers 15 residues. The chain's CDR3 is CASSPDLGAADKQYF. CDR3 bases: TGTGCCAGTAGTCCCGATCTGGGGGCCGCAGATAAGCAGTATTTT.

This clonotype was picked up many times. The V call is TRBV28, the J call TRBJ1-5; no firm D call. V shed 6 bases and J shed 0 bases, with 6 bases lying between them. The CDR3 is 13 residues long. Germline V gene lookup returns CDR1 MDHEN and CDR2 SYDVKM. Written as DNA, the CDR3 is TGTGCCAGCAGGGCGAATAGCAATCAGCCCCAGCATTTT. This sequence encodes CASRANSNQPQHF. Based on the CDR3 plus reference TRBV28 and TRBJ1-5, the full variable domain is DVKVTQSSRYLVKRTGEKVFLECVQDMDHENMFWYRQDPGLGLRLIYFSYDVKMKEKGDIPEGYSVSREKKERFSLILESASTNQTSMYLCASRANSNQPQHFGDGTRLSIL.

This clonotype was counted at least ten times. J is TRBJ2-7 and V is TRBV28; D gene unclear. CDR3 size: 18 residues. Trimming left V 3 bases short and J 3 bases short, with 24 bases between. The germline CDR1 and CDR2 sequences are MDHEN and SYDVKM. As DNA, the CDR3 is TGTGCCAGCAGTTTCTTCGGGCTGCGCAGGAATTTTGACTACGAGCAGTACTTC. It encodes CASSFFGLRRNFDYEQYF.

This clonotype was seen repeatedly, ten times or more. The chain recombines TRBV7-3 with TRBJ2-1, with D perhaps matching TRBD2 (5 bases). Per the germline V gene, CDR1 is SGHTA and CDR2 is FQGTGA. V was pared by 0 bases and J by 12 bases, with 9 bases between. The CDR3 totals 12 residues. Here the CDR3 reads CASSLTLGPQFF. In DNA form, the CDR3 reads TGTGCCAGCAGCTTAACACTAGGCCCGCAGTTCTTC.

This clonotype was recorded a few times. The rearrangement links TRBV24-1 to TRBJ2-1; 10 bases agree with TRBD1. V shed 2 bases and J 6 bases; nucleotides not matched to a gene: 9. The CDR3 sequence is 17 residues long. Germline CDR1 reads KGHDR; CDR2 reads SFDVKD. CDR3 bases: TGTGCCACCAGTGATTACATAGGACAGGGGGGGATCAATGAGCAGTTCTTC. Its protein product is CATSDYIGQGGINEQFF.

The gene calls are TRBV6-7 and TRBJ1-1; TRBD1 matches 10 bases. TRBV6-7 carries the ORF label, with uncertain function. Losses at the gene ends were 6 bases for V and 0 bases for J; bases not matched to a gene: 7. The CDR3 runs 16 residues. The CDR3 is CASRTGQGPLNTEAFF. CDR3 in DNA: TGTGCCAGCAGAACGGGACAGGGGCCTTTGAACACTGAAGCTTTCTTT.

This clonotype was picked up many times. One junction end does not reproduce the germline sequence, and a read error may be involved. The chain carries TRBV5-1 and TRBJ1-4, with TRBD1 matching over 8 bases. The CDR3 is made up of 13 amino acids. Germline values: CDR1 SGHRS, CDR2 YFSETQ. DNA of the CDR3: TGCGCCAGCAGTCAGGGGGCTAAAGAAAAACTGTTTTTT. This codes for CASSQGAKEKLFF.

As to this clonotype: This may be a read error: a much more frequent sequence differs by one nucleotide. This chain links TRBV27 with TRBJ2-1, with 12 bases aligning to TRBD2. CDR3 length: 15 residues. Germline loops: CDR1 MNHEY, CDR2 SMNVEV (reference sequence). The CDR3 DNA reads TGTGCCAGCAGTCCCAAGACTAGCGGGAGAAATGACCAGTTCTTC. It yields the protein CASSPKTSGRNDQFF.